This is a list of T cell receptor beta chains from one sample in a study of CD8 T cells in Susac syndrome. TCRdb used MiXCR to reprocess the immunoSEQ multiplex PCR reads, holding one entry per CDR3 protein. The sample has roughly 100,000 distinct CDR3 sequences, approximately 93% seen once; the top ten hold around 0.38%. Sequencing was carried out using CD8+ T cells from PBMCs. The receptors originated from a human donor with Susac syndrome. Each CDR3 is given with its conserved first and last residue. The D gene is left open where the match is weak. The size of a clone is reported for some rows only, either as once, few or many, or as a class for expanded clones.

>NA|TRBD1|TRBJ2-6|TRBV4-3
CASSQEAGGFGANVLTF
TGCGCCAGCAGCCAAGAGGCAGGGGGATTTGGGGCCAACGTCCTGACTTTC
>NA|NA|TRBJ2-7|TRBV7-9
CASSTTGFEQYF
TGTGCCAGCAGCACGACAGGTTTCGAGCAGTACTTC
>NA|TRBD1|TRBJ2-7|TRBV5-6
CASSFGTGVDEQYF
TGTGCCAGCAGCTTTGGGACAGGGGTTGACGAGCAGTACTTC
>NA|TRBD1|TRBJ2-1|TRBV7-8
CASSLGTGGTEQFF
TGTGCCAGCAGCCTGGGGACAGGAGGGACTGAGCAGTTCTTC
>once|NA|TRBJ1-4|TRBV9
CASSVGHREGEKLFF
TGTGCCAGCAGCGTAGGCCACAGGGAAGGTGAAAAACTGTTTTTT
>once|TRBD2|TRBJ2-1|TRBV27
CASSLSSGGADNEQFF
TGTGCCAGCAGCCTATCTAGCGGGGGGGCCGACAATGAGCAGTTCTTC
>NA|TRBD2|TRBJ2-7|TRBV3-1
CASSPERGATYEQYF
TGTGCCAGCAGCCCAGAGCGGGGGGCCACCTACGAGCAGTACTTC
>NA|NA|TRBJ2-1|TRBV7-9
CASSLAGWTASDNEQFF
TGTGCCAGCAGCTTAGCGGGCTGGACGGCCTCTGACAATGAGCAGTTCTTC
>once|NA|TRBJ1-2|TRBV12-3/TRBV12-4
CASSTNRQGPYGYTF
TGTGCCAGCAGCACCAACCGGCAGGGCCCATATGGCTACACCTTC
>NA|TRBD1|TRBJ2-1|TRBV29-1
CSVEGTVYNEQFF
TGCAGCGTTGAGGGGACAGTATACAATGAGCAGTTCTTC
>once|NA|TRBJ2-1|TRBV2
CASTTAPYWVEQFF
TGTGCCAGCACTACCGCCCCATACTGGGTTGAGCAGTTCTTC
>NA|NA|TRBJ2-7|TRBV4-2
CASSQDYSGSSYEQYF
TGTGCCAGCAGCCAAGATTACTCGGGAAGCTCCTACGAGCAGTACTTC
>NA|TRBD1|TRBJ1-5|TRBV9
CASSAGQGHQPQHF
TGTGCCAGCAGCGCCGGACAGGGGCATCAGCCCCAGCATTTT
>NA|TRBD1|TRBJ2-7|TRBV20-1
CSARIRGRNEQYF
TGCAGTGCTAGAATCAGGGGGCGGAACGAGCAGTACTTC
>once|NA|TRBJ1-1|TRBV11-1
CASTLGTVTEAFF
TGTGCCAGCACCTTGGGAACAGTCACTGAAGCTTTCTTT
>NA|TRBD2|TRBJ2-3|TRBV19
CASSILPGLAGEDTQYF
TGTGCCAGTAGTATTCTACCGGGACTAGCGGGGGAAGATACGCAGTATTTT
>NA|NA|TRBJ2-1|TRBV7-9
CASSSPRDSLYNEQFF
TGTGCCAGCAGCTCCCCCCGGGACTCCTTATACAATGAGCAGTTCTTC
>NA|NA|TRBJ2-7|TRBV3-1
CASSQDVWVREQYF
TGTGCCAGCAGCCAAGACGTCTGGGTGAGGGAGCAGTACTTC
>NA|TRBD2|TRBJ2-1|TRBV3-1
CASSQALAGGYNEQFF
TGTGCCAGCAGCCAAGCACTAGCGGGGGGGTACAATGAGCAGTTCTTC
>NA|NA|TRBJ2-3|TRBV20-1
CSADFGGLGGADTQYF
TGCAGTGCTGATTTTGGGGGACTCGGAGGGGCAGATACGCAGTATTTT
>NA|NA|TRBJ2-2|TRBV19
CASDTTFTGELFF
TGTGCCAGTGATACCACTTTCACCGGGGAGCTGTTTTTT
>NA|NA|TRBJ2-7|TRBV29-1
CSAKNRDSYEQYF
TGCAGCGCCAAGAACAGGGACTCCTACGAGCAGTACTTC
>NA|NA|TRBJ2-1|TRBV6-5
CASSYGAGYEQFF
TGTGCCAGCAGTTACGGAGCAGGGTATGAGCAGTTCTTC
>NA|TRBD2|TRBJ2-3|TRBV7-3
CASSLSPSGGTDTQYF
TGTGCCAGCAGCTTATCGCCTAGCGGGGGCACAGATACGCAGTATTTT
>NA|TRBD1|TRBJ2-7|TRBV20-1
CSAGDRDSYEQYF
TGCAGTGCTGGAGACAGGGATAGCTACGAGCAGTACTTC
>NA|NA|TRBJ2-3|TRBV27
CASSPRVGTFEDTQYF
TGTGCCAGCAGTCCCCGGGTGGGTACCTTCGAGGATACGCAGTATTTT
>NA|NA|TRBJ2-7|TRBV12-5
CASGPTGIYEQYF
TGTGCTAGTGGCCCTACAGGGATCTACGAGCAGTACTTC
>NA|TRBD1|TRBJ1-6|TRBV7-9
CASSRQGADSPLHF
TGTGCCAGCAGCCGTCAGGGGGCGGATTCACCCCTCCACTTT
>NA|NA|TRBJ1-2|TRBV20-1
CSARGMAGDPYGYTF
TGCAGTGCTAGAGGCATGGCGGGAGATCCTTATGGCTACACCTTC
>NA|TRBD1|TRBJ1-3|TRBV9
CASSVDEGQPGNTIYF
TGTGCCAGCAGCGTAGATGAGGGACAGCCTGGAAACACCATATATTTT
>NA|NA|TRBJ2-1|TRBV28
CATQFASGYNEQFF
TGTGCCACCCAGTTCGCGTCGGGATACAATGAGCAGTTCTTC
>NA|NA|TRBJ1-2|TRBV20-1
CSASAMRNYGYTF
TGCAGTGCCTCGGCCATGAGGAACTATGGCTACACCTTC
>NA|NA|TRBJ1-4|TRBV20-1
CSASVGTGNEKLFF
TGCAGTGCTAGTGTAGGAACGGGTAATGAAAAACTGTTTTTT